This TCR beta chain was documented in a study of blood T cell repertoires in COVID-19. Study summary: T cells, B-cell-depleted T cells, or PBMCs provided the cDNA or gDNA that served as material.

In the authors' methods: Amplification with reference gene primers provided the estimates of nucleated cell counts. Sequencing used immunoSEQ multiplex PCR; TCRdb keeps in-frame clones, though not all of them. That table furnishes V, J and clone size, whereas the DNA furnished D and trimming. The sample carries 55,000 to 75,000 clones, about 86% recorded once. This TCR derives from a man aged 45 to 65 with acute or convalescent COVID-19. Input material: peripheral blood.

CDR3 DNA sequence: TGTGCCAGCAGTCCACAGCAGGACTATAGCAATCAGCCCCAGCATTTT. Translated, it gives CASSPQQDYSNQPQHF. The chain uses TRBV27 and TRBJ1-5, with no clear D. In germline, CDR1 is MNHEY, CDR2 SMNVEV (reference sequence). V shed 5 bases and J shed 0 bases, with 14 bases lying between them. This CDR3 comprises 16 residues.